This paragraph covers one T cell receptor (beta chain) sequence. This record belongs to a study of cytomegalovirus exposure and HLA in healthy donors. PCR used 60 Vbeta primers and 13 Jbeta primers. Libraries were prepared by immunoSEQ multiplex PCR; TCRdb keeps only in-frame clonotypes and omits some of them. This table holds about 120,000 clones, 63% found once. Trimming left V 3 bases short and J 9 bases short, with 9 bases between. Germline lookup yields CDR1 SGHDN and CDR2 FVKESK. There are 12 residues in the CDR3. The TCR sequence derives from a man in his forties in good health and CMV-seropositive. This chain connects TRBV14 to TRBJ2-1; D is ambiguous. The specimen was PBMCs. The CDR3 DNA reads TGTGCCAGCAGCCAGGCCTCCTTTGAGCAGTTCTTC. Encoded protein: CASSQASFEQFF.